The subject of this entry is one T cell receptor (beta chain). Its specificity is unknown. The data stem from a study of T-cell reconstitution after alpha-beta-depleted transplantation in children. Study-wide results and limits: Some patients owed their high day-60 TCRbeta diversity to surviving recipient T cells and thymic progenitors. Expanded graft clones numbering several hundred reportedly gave rise to alpha-beta T cells about two months after transplant. A year post-transplant, T-cell counts and diversity derived mostly from newly produced T cells.

The TCRbeta library incorporated unique molecular identifiers. One entry per CDR3 protein results from TCRdb running MiXCR on the PCR reads. The sample carries hundreds of thousands of distinct CDR3 sequences, 8% to 11% recorded once. This specimen consisted of PBMCs, obtained before TCRalphabeta/CD19-depleted stem cell transplant. The origin of this receptor is a child under 10 years old with inherited bone marrow failure, due to receive a stem cell transplant.

The CDR3 is CASSWGAGRFYNEQFF. The CDR3 DNA reads as TGCGCCAGCAGCTGGGGAGCGGGGAGGTTTTACAATGAGCAGTTCTTC. The V and J genes are TRBV5-1 and TRBJ2-1; 7 bases align to TRBD2. In germline, CDR1 is SGHRS, CDR2 YFSETQ. This CDR3 comprises 16 residues. J lost 4 bases, V lost 3 bases, and 10 bases had no gene match.